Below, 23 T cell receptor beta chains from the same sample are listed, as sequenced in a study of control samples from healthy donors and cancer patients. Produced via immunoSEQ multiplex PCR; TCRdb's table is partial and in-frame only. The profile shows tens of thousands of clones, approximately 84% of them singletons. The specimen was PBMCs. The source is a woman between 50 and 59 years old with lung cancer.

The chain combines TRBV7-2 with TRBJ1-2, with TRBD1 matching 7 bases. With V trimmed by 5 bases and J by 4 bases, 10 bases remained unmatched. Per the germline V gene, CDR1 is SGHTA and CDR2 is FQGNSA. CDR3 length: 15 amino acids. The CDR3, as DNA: TGTGCCAGCAGCCCCCGACAGGGCCTTTTCTATGGCTACACCTTC. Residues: CASSPRQGLFYGYTF.

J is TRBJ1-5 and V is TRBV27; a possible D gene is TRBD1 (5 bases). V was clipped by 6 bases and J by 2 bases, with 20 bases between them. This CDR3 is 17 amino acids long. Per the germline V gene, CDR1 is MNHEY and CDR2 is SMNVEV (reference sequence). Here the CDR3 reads CASSSQWGEWGNQPQHF. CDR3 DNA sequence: TGTGCCAGCAGCTCCCAGTGGGGGGAGTGGGGCAATCAGCCCCAGCATTTT.

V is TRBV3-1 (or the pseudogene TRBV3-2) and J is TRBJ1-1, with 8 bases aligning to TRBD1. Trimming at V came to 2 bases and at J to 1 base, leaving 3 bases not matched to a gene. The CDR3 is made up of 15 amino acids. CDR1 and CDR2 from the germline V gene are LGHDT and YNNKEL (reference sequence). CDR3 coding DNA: TGTGCCAGCAGCCAATTGGGACAGGAGAACACTGAAGCTTTCTTT. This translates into CASSQLGQENTEAFF.

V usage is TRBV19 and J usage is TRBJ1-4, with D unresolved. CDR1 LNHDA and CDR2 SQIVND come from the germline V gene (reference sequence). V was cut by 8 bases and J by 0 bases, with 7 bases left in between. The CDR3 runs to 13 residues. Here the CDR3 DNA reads TGTGCCAGTCTGGGAGCAACTAATGAAAAACTGTTTTTT. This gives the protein CASLGATNEKLFF.

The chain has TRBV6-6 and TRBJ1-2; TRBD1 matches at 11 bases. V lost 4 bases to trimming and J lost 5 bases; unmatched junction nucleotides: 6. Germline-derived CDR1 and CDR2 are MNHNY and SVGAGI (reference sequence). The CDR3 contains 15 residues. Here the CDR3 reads CASSFLGQGAYGYTF. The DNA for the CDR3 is TGTGCCAGCAGTTTCCTTGGACAGGGGGCTTATGGCTACACCTTC.

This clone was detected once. CDR3 sequence reads: CASSVGGGSTDTQYF. CDR3 sequence (DNA): TGTGCCAGCAGCGTGGGCGGGGGAAGCACAGATACGCAGTATTTT. The chain uses TRBV9 and TRBJ2-3; TRBD2 matches 7 bases. CDR3 length: 15 amino acids. The trim removed 2 bases at V and 0 bases at J, leaving 3 bases unmatched. Germline V gives CDR1 SGDLS, CDR2 YYNGEE.

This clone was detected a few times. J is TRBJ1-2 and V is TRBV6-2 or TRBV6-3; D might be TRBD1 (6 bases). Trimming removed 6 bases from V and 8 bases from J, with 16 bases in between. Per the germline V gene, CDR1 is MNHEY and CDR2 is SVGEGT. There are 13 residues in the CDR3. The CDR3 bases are TGTGCCAGCAGCCGGGACACCCGTCGGGGCTACACCTTC. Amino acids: CASSRDTRRGYTF.

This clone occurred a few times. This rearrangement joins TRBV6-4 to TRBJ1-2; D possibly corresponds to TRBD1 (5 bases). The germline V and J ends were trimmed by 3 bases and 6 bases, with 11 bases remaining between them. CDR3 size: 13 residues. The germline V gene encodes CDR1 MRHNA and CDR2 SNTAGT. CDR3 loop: CASSDSGLHGYTF. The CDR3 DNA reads TGTGCCAGCAGTGATTCAGGGCTCCATGGCTACACCTTC.

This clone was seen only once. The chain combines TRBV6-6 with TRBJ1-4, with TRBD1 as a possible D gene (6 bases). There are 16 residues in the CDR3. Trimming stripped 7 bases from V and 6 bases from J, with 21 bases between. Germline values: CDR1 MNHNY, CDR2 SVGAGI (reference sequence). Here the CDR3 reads CASIDRLGAADEKLFF. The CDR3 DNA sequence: TGTGCCAGCATTGATCGTTTGGGGGCCGCTGATGAAAAACTGTTTTTT.

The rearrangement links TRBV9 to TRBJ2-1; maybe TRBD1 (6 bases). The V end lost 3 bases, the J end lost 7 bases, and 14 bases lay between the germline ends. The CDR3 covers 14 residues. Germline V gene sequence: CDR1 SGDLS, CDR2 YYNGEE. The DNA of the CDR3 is TGTGCCAGCAGCGGACAGGCGACGCTTAATGAGCAGTTCTTC. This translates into CASSGQATLNEQFF.

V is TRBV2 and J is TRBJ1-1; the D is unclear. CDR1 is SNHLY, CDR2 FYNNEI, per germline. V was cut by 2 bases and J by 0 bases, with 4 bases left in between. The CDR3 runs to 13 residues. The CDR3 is CASSENMNTEAFF. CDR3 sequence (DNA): TGTGCCAGCAGTGAAAACATGAACACTGAAGCTTTCTTT.

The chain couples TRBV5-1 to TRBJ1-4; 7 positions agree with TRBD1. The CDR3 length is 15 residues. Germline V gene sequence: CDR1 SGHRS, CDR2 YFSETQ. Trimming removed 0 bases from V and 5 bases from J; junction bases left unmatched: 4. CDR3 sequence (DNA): TGCGCCAGCAGCTTGGAGGCAGGGGGGAATGAAAAACTGTTTTTT. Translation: CASSLEAGGNEKLFF.

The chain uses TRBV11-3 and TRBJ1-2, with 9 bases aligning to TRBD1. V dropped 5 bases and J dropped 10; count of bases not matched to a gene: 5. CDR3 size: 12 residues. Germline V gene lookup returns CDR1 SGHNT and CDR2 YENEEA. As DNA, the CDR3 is TGTGCCAGCAGCGACAGGGGGGACTTCTACACCTTC. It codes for CASSDRGDFYTF.

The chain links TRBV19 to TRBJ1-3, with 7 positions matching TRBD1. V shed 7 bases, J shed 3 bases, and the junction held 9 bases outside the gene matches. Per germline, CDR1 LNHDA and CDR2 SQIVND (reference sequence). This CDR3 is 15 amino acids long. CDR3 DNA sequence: TGTGCCAGTACCCCGGGACAGTACCTTGGAAACACCATATATTTT. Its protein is CASTPGQYLGNTIYF.

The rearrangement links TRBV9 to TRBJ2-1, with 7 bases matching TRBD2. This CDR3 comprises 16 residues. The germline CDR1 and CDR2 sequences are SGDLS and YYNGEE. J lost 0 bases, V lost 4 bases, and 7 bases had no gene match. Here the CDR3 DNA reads TGTGCCAGCAGCCCCTCGGGGGGATACTCCTACAATGAGCAGTTCTTC. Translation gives CASSPSGGYSYNEQFF.

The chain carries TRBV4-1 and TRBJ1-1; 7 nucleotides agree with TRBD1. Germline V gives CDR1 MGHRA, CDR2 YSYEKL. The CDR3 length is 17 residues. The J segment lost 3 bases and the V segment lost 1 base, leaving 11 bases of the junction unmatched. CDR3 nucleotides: TGCGCCAGCAGCCAAGGCAGGGGGGCCTTTAAAGACACTGAAGCTTTCTTT. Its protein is CASSQGRGAFKDTEAFF.

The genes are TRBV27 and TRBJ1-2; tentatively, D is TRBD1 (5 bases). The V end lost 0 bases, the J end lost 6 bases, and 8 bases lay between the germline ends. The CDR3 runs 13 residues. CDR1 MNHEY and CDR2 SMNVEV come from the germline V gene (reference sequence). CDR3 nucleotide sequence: TGTGCCAGCAGTTTATCTCGGGGGGATGGCTACACCTTC. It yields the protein CASSLSRGDGYTF.

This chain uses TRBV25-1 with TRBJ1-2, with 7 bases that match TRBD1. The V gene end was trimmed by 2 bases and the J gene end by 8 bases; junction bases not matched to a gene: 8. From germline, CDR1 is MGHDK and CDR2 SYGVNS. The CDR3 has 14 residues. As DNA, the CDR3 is TGTGCCAGCAGTGAACCTGGGACAGTTGGAGGCTACACCTTC. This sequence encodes CASSEPGTVGGYTF.

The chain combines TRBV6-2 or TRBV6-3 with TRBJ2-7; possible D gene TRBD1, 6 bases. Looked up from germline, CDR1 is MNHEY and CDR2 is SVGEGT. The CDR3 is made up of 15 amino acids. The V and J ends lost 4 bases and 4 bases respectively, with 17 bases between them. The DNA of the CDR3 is TGTGCCAGCAGTTGGACGACAGGTCCTCAGTACGAGCAGTACTTC. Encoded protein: CASSWTTGPQYEQYF.

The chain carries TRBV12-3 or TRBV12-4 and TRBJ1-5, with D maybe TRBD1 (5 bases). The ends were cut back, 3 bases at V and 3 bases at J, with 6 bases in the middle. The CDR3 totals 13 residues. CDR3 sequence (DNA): TGTGCCAGCAGTTTGGGGGTCAATCAGCCCCAGCATTTT. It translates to CASSLGVNQPQHF.

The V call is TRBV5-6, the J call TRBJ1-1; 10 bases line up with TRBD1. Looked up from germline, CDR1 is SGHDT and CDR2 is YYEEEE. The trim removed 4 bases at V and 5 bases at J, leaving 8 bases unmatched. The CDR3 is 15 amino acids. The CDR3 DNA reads TGTGCCAGCAGCAGATACGGACAGGGGGTGACTGAAGCTTTCTTT. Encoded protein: CASSRYGQGVTEAFF.

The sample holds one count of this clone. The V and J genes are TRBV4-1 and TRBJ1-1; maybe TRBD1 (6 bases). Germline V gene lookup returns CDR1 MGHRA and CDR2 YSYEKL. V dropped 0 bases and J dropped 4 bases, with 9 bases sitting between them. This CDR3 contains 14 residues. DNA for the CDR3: TGCGCCAGCAGCCAAGATAGGGGGGGCACTGAAGCTTTCTTT. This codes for CASSQDRGGTEAFF.

Here the CDR3 reads CAWRKDRVNTGELFF. CDR3 coding DNA: TGTGCCTGGAGAAAGGACAGGGTGAACACCGGGGAGCTGTTTTTT. This chain uses TRBV30 with TRBJ2-2; 8 bases map to TRBD1. V lost 3 bases, J lost 1 base, and 4 bases stayed unmatched. The length of the CDR3 is 15 residues. Germline-derived CDR1 and CDR2 are GTSNPN and SVGIG (reference sequence).